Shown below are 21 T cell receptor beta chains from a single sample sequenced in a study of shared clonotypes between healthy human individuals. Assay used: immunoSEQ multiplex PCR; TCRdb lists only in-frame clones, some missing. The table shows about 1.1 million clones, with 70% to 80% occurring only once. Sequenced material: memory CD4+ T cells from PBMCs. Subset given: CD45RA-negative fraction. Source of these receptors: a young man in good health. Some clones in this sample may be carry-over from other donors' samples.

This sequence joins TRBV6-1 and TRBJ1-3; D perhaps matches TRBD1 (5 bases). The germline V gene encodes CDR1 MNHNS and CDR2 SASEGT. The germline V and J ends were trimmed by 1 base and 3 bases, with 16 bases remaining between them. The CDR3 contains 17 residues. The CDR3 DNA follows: TGTGCCAGCAGTGAAGTGGCAGGGCATTTGGGTGGAAACACCATATATTTT. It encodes CASSEVAGHLGGNTIYF.

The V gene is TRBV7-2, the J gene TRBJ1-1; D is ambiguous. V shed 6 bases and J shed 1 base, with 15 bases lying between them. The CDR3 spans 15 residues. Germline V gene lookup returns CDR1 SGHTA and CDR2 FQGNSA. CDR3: CASSRDRAENTEAFF. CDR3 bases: TGTGCCAGCAGTAGGGATAGGGCCGAGAACACTGAAGCTTTCTTT. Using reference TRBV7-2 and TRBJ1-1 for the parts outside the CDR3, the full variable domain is GAGVSQSPSNKVTEKGKDVELRCDPISGHTALYWYRQSLGQGLEFLIYFQGNSAPDKSGLPSDRFSAERTGGSVSTLTIQRTQQEDSAVYLCASSRDRAENTEAFFGQGTRLTVV.

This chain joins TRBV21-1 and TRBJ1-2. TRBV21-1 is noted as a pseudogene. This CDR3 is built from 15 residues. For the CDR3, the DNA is TGTGCCAGCAGCAAAGAGGACGGTATCAACTATGGCTACACCTTC. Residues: CASSKEDGINYGYTF.

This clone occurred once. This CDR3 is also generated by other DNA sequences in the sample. CDR3 loop: CATSRDSGEQYF. As DNA, the CDR3 is TGTGCCACCAGCAGAGATTCCGGGGAGCAGTACTTC. This rearrangement joins TRBV15 to TRBJ2-7; D remains ambiguous. Trimming shortened V by 0 bases and J by 7 bases, and 7 bases separated the two germline ends. The CDR3 is 12 residues long. CDR1 and CDR2 (germline): LNHNV, YYDKDF (reference sequence).

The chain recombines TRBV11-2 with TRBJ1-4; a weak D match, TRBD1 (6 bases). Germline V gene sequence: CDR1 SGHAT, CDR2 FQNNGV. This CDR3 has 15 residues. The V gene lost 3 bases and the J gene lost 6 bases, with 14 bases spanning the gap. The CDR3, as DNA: TGTGCCAGCAGCTTCCAGGGGACAAAAGATGAAAAACTGTTTTTT. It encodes CASSFQGTKDEKLFF.

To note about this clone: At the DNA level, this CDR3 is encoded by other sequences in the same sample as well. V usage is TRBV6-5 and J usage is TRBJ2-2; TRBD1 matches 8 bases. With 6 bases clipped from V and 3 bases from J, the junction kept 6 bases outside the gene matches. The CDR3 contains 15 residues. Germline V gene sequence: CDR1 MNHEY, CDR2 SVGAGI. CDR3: CASSPGQGDTGELFF. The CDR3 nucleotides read TGTGCCAGCAGCCCCGGACAGGGCGACACCGGGGAGCTGTTTTTT.

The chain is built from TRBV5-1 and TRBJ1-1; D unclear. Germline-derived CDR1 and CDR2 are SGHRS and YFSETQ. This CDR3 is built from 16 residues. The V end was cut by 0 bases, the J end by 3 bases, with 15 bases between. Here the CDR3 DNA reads TGCGCCAGCAGCTTGGCGGAGGGTGCGGGTTACACTGAAGCTTTCTTT. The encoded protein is CASSLAEGAGYTEAFF. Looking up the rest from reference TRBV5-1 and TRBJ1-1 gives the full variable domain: KAGVTQTPRYLIKTRGQQVTLSCSPISGHRSVSWYQQTPGQGLQFLFEYFSETQRNKGNFPGRFSGRQFSNSRSEMNVSTLELGDSALYLCASSLAEGAGYTEAFFGQGTRLTVV.

The CDR3 DNA reads TGTGCCAGCAGCCCTCGAGGGGCTTGGACTGAAGCTTTCTTT. It encodes CASSPRGAWTEAFF. This rearrangement joins TRBV7-9 to TRBJ1-1; TRBD1 is a possible D gene (5 bases). The CDR3 runs 14 residues. V shed 5 bases and J shed 5 bases, with 15 bases lying between them. The germline V gene has CDR1 SEHNR and CDR2 FQNEAQ (reference sequence).

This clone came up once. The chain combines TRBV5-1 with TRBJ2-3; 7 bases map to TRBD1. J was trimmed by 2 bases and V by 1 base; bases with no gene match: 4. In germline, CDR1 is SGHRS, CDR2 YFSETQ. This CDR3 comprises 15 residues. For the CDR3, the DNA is TGCGCCAGCAGCTTGCCAGGGACAGACACAGATACGCAGTATTTT. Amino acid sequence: CASSLPGTDTDTQYF.

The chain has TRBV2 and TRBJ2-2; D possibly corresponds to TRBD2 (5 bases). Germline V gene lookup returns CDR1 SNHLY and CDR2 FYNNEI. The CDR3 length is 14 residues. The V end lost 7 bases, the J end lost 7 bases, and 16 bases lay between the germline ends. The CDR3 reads CASMEREGNGELFF. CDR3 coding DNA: TGTGCCAGCATGGAGAGGGAAGGGAACGGGGAGCTGTTTTTT.

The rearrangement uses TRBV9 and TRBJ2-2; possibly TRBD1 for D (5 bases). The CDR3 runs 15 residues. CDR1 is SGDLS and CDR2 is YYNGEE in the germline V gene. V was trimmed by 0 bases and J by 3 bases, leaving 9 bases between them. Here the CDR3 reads CASSVESGYTGELFF. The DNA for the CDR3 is TGTGCCAGCAGCGTAGAATCAGGGTACACCGGGGAGCTGTTTTTT.

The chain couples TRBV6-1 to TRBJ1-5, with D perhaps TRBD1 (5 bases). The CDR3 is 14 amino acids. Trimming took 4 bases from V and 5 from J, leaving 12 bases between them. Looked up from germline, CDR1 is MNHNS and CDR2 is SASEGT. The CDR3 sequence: CASSGFGADQPQHF. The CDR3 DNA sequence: TGTGCCAGCAGTGGCTTCGGGGCTGATCAGCCCCAGCATTTT.

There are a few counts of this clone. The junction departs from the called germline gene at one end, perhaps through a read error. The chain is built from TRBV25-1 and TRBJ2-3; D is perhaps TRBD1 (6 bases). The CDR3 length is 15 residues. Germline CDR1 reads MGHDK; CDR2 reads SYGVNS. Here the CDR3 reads CASSQYRDPTDTQYF. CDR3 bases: TGTGCCAGCAGTCAATACAGGGACCCCACAGATACGCAGTATTTT.

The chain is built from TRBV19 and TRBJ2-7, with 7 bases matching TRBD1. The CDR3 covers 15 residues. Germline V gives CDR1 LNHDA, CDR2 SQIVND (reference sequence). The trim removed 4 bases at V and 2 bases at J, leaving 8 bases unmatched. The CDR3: CASSTQGQPAYEQYF. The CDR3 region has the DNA TGTGCCAGTAGTACACAGGGACAGCCGGCCTACGAGCAGTACTTC.

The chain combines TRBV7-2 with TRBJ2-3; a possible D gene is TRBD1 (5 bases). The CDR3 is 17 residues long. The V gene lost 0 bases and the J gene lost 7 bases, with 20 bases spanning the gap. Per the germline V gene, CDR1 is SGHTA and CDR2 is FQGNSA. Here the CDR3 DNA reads TGTGCCAGCAGCTTAGCGCCCCTTGAAGGGGTAACAAATACGCAGTATTTT. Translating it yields CASSLAPLEGVTNTQYF.

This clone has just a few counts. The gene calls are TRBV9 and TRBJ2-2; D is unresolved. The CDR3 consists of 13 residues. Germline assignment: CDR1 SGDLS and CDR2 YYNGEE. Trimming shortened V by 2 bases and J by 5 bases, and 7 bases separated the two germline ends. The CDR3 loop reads CASSVQPTGELFF. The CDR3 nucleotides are TGTGCCAGCAGCGTTCAGCCGACCGGGGAGCTGTTTTTT. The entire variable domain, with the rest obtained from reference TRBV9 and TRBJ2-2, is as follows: DSGVTQTPKHLITATGQRVTLRCSPRSGDLSVYWYQQSLDQGLQFLIQYYNGEERAKGNILERFSAQQFPDLHSELNLSSLELGDSALYFCASSVQPTGELFFGEGSRLTVL.

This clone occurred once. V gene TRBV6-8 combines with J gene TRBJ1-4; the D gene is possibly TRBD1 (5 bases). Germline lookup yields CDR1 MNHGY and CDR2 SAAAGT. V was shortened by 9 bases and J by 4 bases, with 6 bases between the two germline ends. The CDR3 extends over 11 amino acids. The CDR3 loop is CARGGNEKLFF. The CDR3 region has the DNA TGTGCCAGGGGGGGTAATGAAAAACTGTTTTTT.

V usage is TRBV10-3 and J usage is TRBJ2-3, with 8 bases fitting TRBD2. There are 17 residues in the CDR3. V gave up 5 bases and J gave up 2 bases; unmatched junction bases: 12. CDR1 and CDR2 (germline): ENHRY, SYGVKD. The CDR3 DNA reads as TGTGCCATCAGTAAGACTAGCGCTTACCAACTCACAGATACGCAGTATTTT. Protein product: CAISKTSAYQLTDTQYF.

The CDR3 nucleotides read TGTGCCAGCAGCTCAAGCGGGAGGGCCGATGAGCAGTTCTTC. It is translated as CASSSSGRADEQFF. This chain uses TRBV5-4 with TRBJ2-1, with 10 bases aligning to TRBD2. Trimming took 3 bases from V and 8 from J; bases not matched to a gene: 5. This CDR3 has 14 residues. CDR1 SGHNT and CDR2 YYREEE come from the germline V gene (reference sequence).

The CDR3 here is CASKTTTDTQYF. CDR3 nucleotides: TGTGCCAGCAAGACTACCACAGATACGCAGTATTTT. The V call is TRBV27, the J call TRBJ2-3; D is possibly TRBD2 (5 bases). Trimming shortened V by 7 bases and J by 2 bases, and 7 bases separated the two germline ends. This CDR3 spans 12 amino acids. The germline gives CDR1 MNHEY, CDR2 SMNVEV (reference sequence).

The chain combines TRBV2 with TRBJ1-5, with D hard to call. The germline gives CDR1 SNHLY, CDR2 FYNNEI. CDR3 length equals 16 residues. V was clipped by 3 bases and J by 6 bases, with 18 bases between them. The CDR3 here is CASSEASWGRRQPQHF. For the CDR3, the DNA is TGTGCCAGCAGTGAGGCCTCCTGGGGAAGGCGTCAGCCCCAGCATTTT.